This TCR beta chain was captured by sequencing in a study of blood T cells in healthy people across ages. A second PCR, run for roughly 6 to 11 cycles, used a sample-barcoded 5' primer plus a J-beta primer mix. Each CDR3 protein gets one entry after TCRdb re-called the 5' RACE reads with MiXCR. In the table there are more than 750,000 distinct CDR3 sequences, around 29% of which are singletons. Comments on this clonotype: Its specificity is unknown.

Regarding the study as a whole: Roughly linear declines in TCR beta diversity per million T cells occurred with age. PBMCs that were unsorted prevented a conclusive naive versus antigen-experienced comparison.

The same sample was also studied in work on T cells of mothers and their children. In that study: Sequencing got over 8.5 million TCR beta CDR3 reads from each mother and approximately 3 million from each child.

The TCR was taken from a woman in her 40s in good health. The sample was blood.

The CDR3 here is CASRPEGVGNQPQHF. CDR3 coding DNA: TGTGCCAGCAGACCCGAAGGGGTCGGCAATCAGCCCCAGCATTTT. The gene calls are TRBV6-5 and TRBJ1-5; weak D call: TRBD1 (5 bases). The CDR3 sequence is 15 residues long. Germline CDR1 and CDR2: MNHEY and SVGAGI. V dropped 6 bases and J dropped 2 bases, with 14 bases sitting between them.